This T cell receptor beta chain was identified in a study of coeliac disease. Study-wide background: Each coeliac patient was active, refractory type I, or diet-controlled.

J lost 6 bases, V lost 1 base, and 10 bases had no gene match. CDR3 length: 17 residues. From germline, CDR1 is LGHNA and CDR2 YSLEER. This clone rates as large (0.1 to 1%). What it recognizes is unknown. Method: immunoSEQ multiplex PCR; TCRdb's copy keeps in-frame clones and lacks some. The data hold roughly 1,000 clones, with 45% to 65% observed a single time. The study, taken as a whole, reports: TRB repertoires were largely private, with most amino acid sequences found in only one sample. The authors judged this method unsuitable for unbiased gliadin-specific T cell detection. Control samples showed higher TRB and TRG clonality than intraepithelial and lamina propria samples in active celiac disease.

The chain carries TRBV4-3 and TRBJ2-1; 9 nucleotides align to TRBD1. Material: lamina propria lymphocytes from the gut. The sequence was collected from a woman in her 50s with celiac disease on a gluten-free diet. This CDR3 is CASSQALGTGKGNEQFF. DNA of the CDR3: TGCGCCAGCAGCCAAGCATTAGGGACAGGGAAGGGCAATGAGCAGTTCTTC.